This entry is about one TCR beta chain. The record originates from a study of control samples from healthy donors and cancer patients. Only in-frame clones appear in the TCRdb table, and some are missing; sequencing was by immunoSEQ multiplex PCR. Of some 160,000 clones listed, around 95% are singletons. This TCR was sampled from a woman aged 40 to 55 in good health. Sequenced input: blood.

The DNA of the CDR3 is TGTGCCAGCAGGCTACAGGGGGCGAGGACTGAAGCTTTCTTT. It is translated as CASRLQGARTEAFF. This chain links TRBV6-6 with TRBJ1-1, with 9 bases fitting TRBD1. The V gene's germline CDR1 is MNHNY and CDR2 SVGAGI (reference sequence). The CDR3 contains 14 residues. The V and J ends lost 6 bases and 5 bases, in that order; junction bases with no gene match: 7.